This T cell receptor beta chain was obtained from a study of cytotoxic CD8 clonotypes in ibrutinib-treated CLL (dated by TCRdb to about 2021). As for the study more broadly: The cohort included roughly 15 treatment-naive and ten to twelve relapsed/refractory patients; roughly 17 were IGHV unmutated. On average, each sample had about 250,000 productive templates and tens of thousands of productive rearrangements. Cryopreserved peripheral blood mononuclear cells were obtained prior to treatment, at the time of response, and at either disease progression or sustained remission. The response samples were drawn at a median of 12 months into treatment, with a range of roughly 6 to 40 months. Patients were still on ibrutinib when every remission and progressive disease sample was collected. Partial responses were observed in about 25 patients and complete responses in 2; after a median follow-up of about 69 months, remission was maintained in 14 patients and progression was observed in around twelve. Of the 86 people in the trial, approximately 28 had longitudinal samples available. Points the paper makes about the study in general: Lymph node repertoires were not examined, and the timing of sampling was not matched between patients in sustained remission and those whose disease progressed. Baseline clonality was found to be higher than that of age-matched healthy donors and was strongly correlated with circulating CD8+ T-cell counts. Public clonotypes were rare and either shrank or stayed stable during treatment, and the rise in clonality at ibrutinib response reflected expansion of private clonotypes. An increase in clonality was observed at ibrutinib response, with clonality remaining stable during sustained remission and falling back toward baseline at progression.

The goal of deep resolution MiSeq sequencing was a depth between 1 in 1 million and 1 in 200,000 T cells, and coverage averaged 10x per clonotype. TCR beta libraries were generated with the immunoSEQ hsTCRB Kit. Per the original workflow: ImmunoSEQ Data Assistant and ImmunoSEQ Analyzer were used for data analysis, and V, D and J genes were assigned according to IMGT definitions. Clonality, with values ranging from 0 to 1, was calculated as one minus the normalized Shannon entropy of productive rearrangement frequencies. Only overrepresented clonotypes making up at least 0.05% of the repertoire of each patient were included in the public clonotype analysis. Roughly 12 age-matched healthy donor repertoires from immuneACCESS were used as controls for clonality. The immuneACCESS repertoire file appears here via TCRdb, limited to in-frame rearrangements. These files lack a portion of the clones; in checked studies, under half of the deficit traces to unresolved V genes, and the cause of the others is not known. V and J calls and clone size are those listed in that table; D and trimming were worked out from the DNA. This sample has some 350,000 clones in its table, and around 66% of those were observed once. Jointly, the top ten make up roughly 6.7% of the sample.

About this clone: Its specific antigen is unknown. No much larger clone exists at a distance of one base, and base qualities are not known.

At the junction V is shortened by 4 bases and J by 0 bases; bases outside the gene matches: 9. There are 18 amino acids in the CDR3, from cysteine to phenylalanine inclusive. Only CDR3 DNA remains: 54 bases, in frame from the first base. Via the germline V gene, CDR1 is SGHRS and CDR2 YFSETQ. For TCR beta library preparation, 1.5 to 2.5 micrograms of genomic DNA were extracted from the cryopreserved PBMCs. Longitudinal blood samples from CLL patients on ibrutinib monotherapy were analyzed using high-throughput TCR beta sequencing. The patients took part in an open-label, single-center phase 2 trial of ibrutinib monotherapy.

The rearrangement combines TRBV5-1 with TRBJ2-5; TRBD2 aligns with 13 central bases. This sequence originates from a human donor with chronic lymphocytic leukemia. Sequences were derived from PBMCs, sampled after 36 months of ibrutinib treatment. The DNA sequence reads TGCGCCAGCAGCAACTCACCGGGACTAGCGGGGAACCAAGAGACCCAGTACTTC. The translation is CASSNSPGLAGNQETQYF.